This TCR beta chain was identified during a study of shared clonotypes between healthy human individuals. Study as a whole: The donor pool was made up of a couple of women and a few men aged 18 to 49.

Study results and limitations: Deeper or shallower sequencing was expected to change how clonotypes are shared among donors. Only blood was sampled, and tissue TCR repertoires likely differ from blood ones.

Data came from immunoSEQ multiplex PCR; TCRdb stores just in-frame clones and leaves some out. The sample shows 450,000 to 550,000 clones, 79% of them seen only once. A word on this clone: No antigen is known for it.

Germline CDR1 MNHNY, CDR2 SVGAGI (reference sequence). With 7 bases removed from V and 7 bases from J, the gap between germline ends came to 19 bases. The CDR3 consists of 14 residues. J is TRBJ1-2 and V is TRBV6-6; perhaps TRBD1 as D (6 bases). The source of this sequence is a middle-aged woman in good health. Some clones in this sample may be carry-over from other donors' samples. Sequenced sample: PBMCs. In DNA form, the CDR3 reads TGTGCCAGCATCCCACCTGGGGGGGCAGGTGGCTACACCTTC. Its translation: CASIPPGGAGGYTF.